These 6 T cell receptor beta chains share one sample of origin, sequenced in a study of technical replicates of blood from a few donors. Assay used: immunoSEQ multiplex PCR; TCRdb lists only in-frame clones, some missing. The sample consists of tens of thousands of clones, roughly 90% of them appearing once. The material sequenced was PBMCs. The source is a human donor in good health. Some clones in this sample may be carry-over from other donors' samples.

The chain carries TRBV9 and TRBJ2-2; D possibly corresponds to TRBD1 (5 bases). Trimming removed 3 bases from V and 6 bases from J, with 21 bases in between. This CDR3 is 17 amino acids long. Germline V lookup: CDR1 SGDLS, CDR2 YYNGEE. CDR3 amino acids: CASSGTTGPRDPGELFF. The CDR3 DNA reads TGTGCCAGCAGCGGGACCACGGGCCCCAGGGATCCCGGGGAGCTGTTTTTT.

The rearrangement links TRBV5-8 to TRBJ1-6; D is undetermined. With 1 base removed from V and 0 bases from J, the gap between germline ends came to 8 bases. From germline, CDR1 is SGHTS and CDR2 YDEGEE. The CDR3 loop spans 16 amino acids. CDR3 loop: CASSLFWSSYNSPLHF. Written as DNA, the CDR3 is TGTGCCAGCAGCTTGTTTTGGAGCTCCTATAATTCACCCCTCCACTTT. Based on the CDR3 plus reference TRBV5-8 and TRBJ1-6, the full variable domain is EAGVTQSPTHLIKTRGQQATLRCSPISGHTSVYWYQQALGLGLQFLLWYDEGEERNRGNFPPRFSGRQFPNYSSELNVNALELEDSALYLCASSLFWSSYNSPLHFGNGTRLTVT.

The chain uses TRBV5-1 and TRBJ2-1, with 9 nucleotides matching TRBD2. V was pared by 4 bases and J by 5 bases, with 7 bases of the junction left unmatched. There are 15 residues in the CDR3. CDR1 and CDR2 from the germline V gene are SGHRS and YFSETQ. The chain's CDR3 is CASSPRGGQNNEQFF. CDR3 nucleotide sequence: TGCGCCAGCAGCCCGCGGGGGGGCCAGAACAATGAGCAGTTCTTC.

The CDR3 spells CASSSGVQETQYF. CDR3 DNA sequence: TGTGCCAGCAGCTCGGGTGTTCAAGAGACCCAGTACTTC. This chain joins TRBV7-9 and TRBJ2-5, with D hard to call. The germline V and J ends were trimmed by 4 bases and 2 bases, with 8 bases remaining between them. The CDR3 is made up of 13 amino acids. The germline V gene has CDR1 SEHNR and CDR2 FQNEAQ (reference sequence). Full variable domain (remainder filled in from reference TRBV7-9 and TRBJ2-5): DTGVSQNPRHKITKRGQNVTFRCDPISEHNRLYWYRQTLGQGPEFLTYFQNEAQLEKSRLLSDRFSAERPKGSFSTLEIQRTEQGDSAMYLCASSSGVQETQYFGPGTRLLVL.

The rearrangement links TRBV4-3 to TRBJ1-5; D not resolved. V dropped 0 bases and J dropped 6 bases, with 12 bases sitting between them. Germline CDR1 and CDR2: LGHNA and YSLEER. The CDR3 consists of 15 residues. CDR3 loop: CASSQEILGSQPQHF. CDR3 bases: TGCGCCAGCAGCCAAGAAATCCTAGGGAGTCAGCCCCAGCATTTT.

The chain uses TRBV5-6 and TRBJ2-5; 7 bases map to TRBD2. Losses at the gene ends were 4 bases for V and 5 bases for J; bases not matched to a gene: 11. The CDR3 is 15 amino acids. Germline V gives CDR1 SGHDT, CDR2 YYEEEE. In DNA form, the CDR3 reads TGTGCCAGCAGCCGACCTGGACTAGGTTCTGAGACCCAGTACTTC. Translating it yields CASSRPGLGSETQYF.